The clone carrying this T cell receptor (beta chain) was seen many times. CDR3 size: 13 residues. CDR1 is SGHVS and CDR2 is FNYEAQ in the germline V gene. The V gene lost 8 bases and the J gene lost 2 bases, with 12 bases spanning the gap. Original handling: Quantification of nucleated cells was approximated via reference gene primer amplification. The repertoire was sequenced with immunoSEQ multiplex PCR; TCRdb's copy has only in-frame clones and lacks some. V, J and clone size are those of that table, while D and trimming were read from the DNA. Of about 45,000 clones in the sample, under 90% are singletons; the top ten hold about 40%. These data belong to a study of blood T cell repertoires in COVID-19. Across the whole study: The United States, Italy and Spain provided the acute and convalescent COVID-19 samples. Sources were T cells, B-cell-depleted T cells, or PBMCs; the material itself was cDNA or gDNA.

The specimen was peripheral blood. The chain joins TRBV7-6 to TRBJ1-1; D ambiguous. The origin of this receptor is a human donor in a cohort sampled during active COVID-19. The chain's CDR3 is CASGQDSNTEAFF. The CDR3 DNA reads TGTGCCAGCGGGCAGGACTCTAACACTGAAGCTTTCTTT.